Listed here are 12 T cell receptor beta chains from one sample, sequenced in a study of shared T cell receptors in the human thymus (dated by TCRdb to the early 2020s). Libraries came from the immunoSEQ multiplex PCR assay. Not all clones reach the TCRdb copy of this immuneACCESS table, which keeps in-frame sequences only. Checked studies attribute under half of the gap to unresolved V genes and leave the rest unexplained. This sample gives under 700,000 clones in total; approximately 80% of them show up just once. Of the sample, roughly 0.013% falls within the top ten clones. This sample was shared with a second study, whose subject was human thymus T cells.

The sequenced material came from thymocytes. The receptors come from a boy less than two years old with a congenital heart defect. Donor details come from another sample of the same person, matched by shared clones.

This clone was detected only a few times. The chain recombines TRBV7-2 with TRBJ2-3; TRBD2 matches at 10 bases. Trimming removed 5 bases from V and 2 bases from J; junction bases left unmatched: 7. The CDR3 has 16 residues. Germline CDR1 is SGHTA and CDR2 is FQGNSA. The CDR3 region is CASSPGLAENTDTQYF. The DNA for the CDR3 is TGTGCCAGCAGCCCCGGACTAGCGGAGAACACAGATACGCAGTATTTT.

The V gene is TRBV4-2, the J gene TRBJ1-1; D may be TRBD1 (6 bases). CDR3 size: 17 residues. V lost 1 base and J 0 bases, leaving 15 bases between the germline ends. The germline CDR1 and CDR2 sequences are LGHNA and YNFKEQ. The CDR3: CASSQVASTGLNTEAFF. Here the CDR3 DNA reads TGTGCCAGCAGCCAAGTAGCGTCGACAGGCCTGAACACTGAAGCTTTCTTT.

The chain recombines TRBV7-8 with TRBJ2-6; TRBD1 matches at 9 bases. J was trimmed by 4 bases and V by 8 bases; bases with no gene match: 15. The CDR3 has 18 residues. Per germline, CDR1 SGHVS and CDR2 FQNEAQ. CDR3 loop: CASHRLGTGLLGANVLTF. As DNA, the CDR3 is TGTGCCAGCCACCGCCTTGGGACAGGGCTTCTAGGGGCCAACGTCCTGACTTTC. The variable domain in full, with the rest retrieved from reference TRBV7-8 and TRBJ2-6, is GAGVSQSPRYKVAKRGQDVALRCDPISGHVSLFWYQQALGQGPEFLTYFQNEAQLDKSGLPSDRFFAERPEGSVSTLKIQRTQQEDSAVYLCASHRLGTGLLGANVLTFGAGSRLTVL.

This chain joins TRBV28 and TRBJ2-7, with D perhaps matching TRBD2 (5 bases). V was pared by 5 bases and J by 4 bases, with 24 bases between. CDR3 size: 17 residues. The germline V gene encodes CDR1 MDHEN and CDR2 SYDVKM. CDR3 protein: CASSPQKGPADLYEQYF. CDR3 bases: TGTGCCAGCAGTCCACAGAAAGGTCCAGCGGATCTGTACGAGCAGTACTTC.

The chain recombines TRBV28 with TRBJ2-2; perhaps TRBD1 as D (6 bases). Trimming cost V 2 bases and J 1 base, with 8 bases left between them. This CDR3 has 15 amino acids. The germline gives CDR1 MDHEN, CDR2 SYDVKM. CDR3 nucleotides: TGTGCCAGCAGTTTACCAGGGGTGAACACCGGGGAGCTGTTTTTT. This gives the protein CASSLPGVNTGELFF.

The CDR3 here is CASSTGAGEKLFF. CDR3 bases: TGTGCCAGCAGCACAGGGGCGGGGGAAAAACTGTTTTTT. The chain has TRBV27 and TRBJ1-4, with 7 bases matching TRBD1. Germline lookup yields CDR1 MNHEY and CDR2 SMNVEV (reference sequence). The trim removed 6 bases at V and 8 bases at J, leaving 6 bases unmatched. This CDR3 has 13 amino acids.

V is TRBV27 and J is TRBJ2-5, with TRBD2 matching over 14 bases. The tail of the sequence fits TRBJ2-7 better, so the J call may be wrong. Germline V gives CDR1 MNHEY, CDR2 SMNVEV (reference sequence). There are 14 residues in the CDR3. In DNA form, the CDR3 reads TGTGCCAGCAGAAAGACTAGCGGGAGGGACGAGCAGTACTTC. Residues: CASRKTSGRDEQYF.

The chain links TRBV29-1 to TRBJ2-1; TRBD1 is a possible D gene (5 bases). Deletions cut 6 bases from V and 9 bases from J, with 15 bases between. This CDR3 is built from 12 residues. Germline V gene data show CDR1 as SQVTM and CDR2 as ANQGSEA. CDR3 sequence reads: CSVLDNAFEQFF. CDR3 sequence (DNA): TGCAGCGTCCTGGACAACGCTTTTGAGCAGTTCTTC.

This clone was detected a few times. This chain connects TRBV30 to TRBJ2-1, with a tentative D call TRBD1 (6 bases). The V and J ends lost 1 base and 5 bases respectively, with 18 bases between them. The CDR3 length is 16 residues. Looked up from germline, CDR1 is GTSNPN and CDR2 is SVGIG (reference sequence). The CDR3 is CAWSGAGQIGNNEQFF. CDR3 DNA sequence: TGTGCCTGGAGTGGGGCCGGACAGATCGGCAACAATGAGCAGTTCTTC.

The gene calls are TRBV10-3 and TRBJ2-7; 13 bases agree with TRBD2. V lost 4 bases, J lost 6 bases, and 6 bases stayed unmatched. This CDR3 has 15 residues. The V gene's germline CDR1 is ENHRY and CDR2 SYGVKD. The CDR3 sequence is CAISGGLAGSGEQYF. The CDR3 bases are TGTGCCATCAGTGGGGGACTAGCGGGATCTGGCGAGCAGTACTTC.

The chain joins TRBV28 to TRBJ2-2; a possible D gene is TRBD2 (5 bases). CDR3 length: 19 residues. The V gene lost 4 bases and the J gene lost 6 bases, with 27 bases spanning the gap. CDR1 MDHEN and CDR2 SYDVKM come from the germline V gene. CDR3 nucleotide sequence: TGTGCCAGCAGTTACCCCAGCCAAAGCGGACCAAAGAGCCCCGGGGAGCTGTTTTTT. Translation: CASSYPSQSGPKSPGELFF.

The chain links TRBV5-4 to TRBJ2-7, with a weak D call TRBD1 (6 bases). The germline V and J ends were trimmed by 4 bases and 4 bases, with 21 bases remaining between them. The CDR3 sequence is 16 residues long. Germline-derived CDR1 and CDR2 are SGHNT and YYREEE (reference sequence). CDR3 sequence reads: CASSPDRPSGFYEQYF. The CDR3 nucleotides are TGTGCCAGCAGCCCTGACAGGCCTAGTGGGTTTTACGAGCAGTACTTC. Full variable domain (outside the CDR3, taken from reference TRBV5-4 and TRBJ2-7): ETGVTQSPTHLIKTRGQQVTLRCSSQSGHNTVSWYQQALGQGPQFIFQYYREEENGRGNFPPRFSGLQFPNYSSELNVNALELDDSALYLCASSPDRPSGFYEQYFGPGTRLTVT.